This T cell receptor (beta chain) is drawn from a study of cytomegalovirus exposure and HLA in healthy donors. Study-wide background: The approximately 110 validation repertoires used a platform that matched the one used for the 666 first-cohort repertoires, as a later analysis reported. The study's findings and limits: The study labeled more than 150 TCR beta chains cytomegalovirus-associated. First-cohort TCR clusters tended to co-occur in the roughly 120 validation repertoires, a later analysis found.

Here immunoSEQ multiplex PCR was the method, and the copy in TCRdb shows in-frame clones only, minus some. The sample has tens of thousands of clones; 93% are singletons. The study drew the donors from its approximately 110-subject validation cohort, separate from the approximately 700-subject first cohort. About this clone: Its antigen is unidentified.

The CDR3 spans 11 residues. V was pared by 5 bases and J by 8 bases, with 8 bases between. CDR1 and CDR2 from the germline V gene are MNHNS and SASEGT. This TCR was recovered from a woman under 40 in good health and CMV-seropositive. The genes are TRBV6-1 and TRBJ2-3; D is undetermined. What was sequenced was PBMCs. CDR3 amino acids: CASSNSPTQYF. CDR3 DNA sequence: TGTGCCAGCAGTAACTCTCCTACGCAGTATTTT.